The 24 T cell receptor beta chains given below trace back to one sample, sequenced in a study of Graves' ophthalmopathy and Graves' hyperthyroidism (dated by TCRdb to the late 2010s). The sequencing machine was an Illumina HiSeq 2000. TCR beta CDR3 regions were amplified from RNA transcripts for repertoire sequencing. HTBI primers and the Qiagen OneStep RT-PCR kit were used in a first-round RT-PCR, which was followed by a second-round multiplex PCR, size selection and purification. The public reads were quality trimmed at Q25 with fastp and then assembled into clones with MiXCR by TCRdb, keeping productive beta chains. Under each unique CDR3 protein, matching rows form one entry showing the most common genes and DNA. For this sample there are around 340,000 distinct CDR3 sequences; 17% appear just once. 10% to 15% of the sample goes to the ten largest clones. Input material: peripheral blood. The receptors were sampled from an adult man with Graves' ophthalmopathy.

This clonotype was recorded at least ten times. The chain employs TRBV19 and TRBJ1-5; the D gene is possibly TRBD1 (6 bases). This CDR3 has 14 residues. CDR1 is LNHDA, CDR2 SQIVND, per germline (reference sequence). Trimming removed 4 bases at V and 6 bases at J, with 13 bases between. This chain's CDR3 is CASSNPGVGQPQHF. The CDR3 DNA follows: TGTGCCAGTAGTAATCCAGGGGTGGGTCAGCCCCAGCATTTT. Complete variable domain (other parts from reference TRBV19 and TRBJ1-5): DGGITQSPKYLFRKEGQNVTLSCEQNLNHDAMYWYRQDPGQGLRLIYYSQIVNDFQKGDIAEGYSVSREKKESFPLTVTSAQKNPTAFYLCASSNPGVGQPQHFGDGTRLSIL.

Turning to this clonotype: A read error may explain this, as a much larger clone is one base away. V is TRBV11-3 and J is TRBJ2-2, with a weak D call TRBD2 (6 bases). Per the germline V gene, CDR1 is SGHNT and CDR2 is YENEEA. V was shortened by 5 bases and J by 6 bases, with 13 bases between the two germline ends. The CDR3 loop spans 14 amino acids. DNA of the CDR3: TGTGCCAGCAGCGCAGCAGCGGGCCCCGGGGAGCTGTTTTTT. It specifies CASSAAAGPGELFF.

In its sample, this clonotype was seen many times. The CDR3 sequence is CASSPRDRRETQYF. The CDR3 DNA reads as TGTGCCAGCAGCCCACGGGACCGGCGGGAGACCCAGTACTTC. The chain carries TRBV3-1 and TRBJ2-5; D possibly uses TRBD1 or TRBD2 (5 bases each). From germline, CDR1 is LGHDT and CDR2 YNNKEL (reference sequence). The CDR3 is 14 amino acids. V shed 4 bases and J shed 5 bases, with 14 bases lying between them.

Many counts were recorded for this clonotype. A much larger clone lies one base from this, so it may be a read error. This chain links TRBV28 with TRBJ2-5; 9 bases line up with TRBD1. CDR1 is MDHEN, CDR2 SYDVKM, per germline. The CDR3 length is 15 residues. The CDR3 is CASSQPGQGVEAQYF. The CDR3 DNA reads TGTGCCAGCAGCCAACCGGGACAGGGTGTAGAGGCCCAGTACTTC.

This clonotype was seen many times. The genes are TRBV20-1 and TRBJ1-2; 8 bases fit TRBD1. Unmatched junction bases numbered 11, after V lost 0 bases and J lost 8 bases. Germline V gene sequence: CDR1 DFQATT, CDR2 SNEGSKA (reference sequence). The CDR3 sequence is 15 residues long. CDR3 nucleotides: TGCAGTGCTAGAGACCGGACAGGGATGGTTAGCGGCTACACCTTC. Translation: CSARDRTGMVSGYTF.

At least ten counts were recorded for this clonotype. The chain links TRBV28 to TRBJ2-7, with D uncertain. This CDR3 has 13 residues. Per the germline V gene, CDR1 is MDHEN and CDR2 is SYDVKM. The V gene lost 8 bases and the J gene lost 2 bases, with 13 bases spanning the gap. The CDR3 DNA sequence: TGTGCCAGCGGCGGCAGTGTGGCCTACGAGCAGTACTTC. The encoded protein is CASGGSVAYEQYF.

Ten or more counts support this clonotype. Here the CDR3 DNA reads TGTGCCAGCAGCGTAAGAGCTGAGCCATACGAGCAGTACTTC. Its translation is CASSVRAEPYEQYF. This rearrangement joins TRBV9 to TRBJ2-7; no clear D gene. The CDR3 spans 14 residues. Germline lookup yields CDR1 SGDLS and CDR2 YYNGEE. Trimming stripped 1 base from V and 4 bases from J, with 12 bases between.

The table lists this clonotype with many counts. This sequence joins TRBV5-1 and TRBJ2-7, with 8 bases that match TRBD2. Trimming removed 4 bases from V and 4 bases from J; junction bases left unmatched: 10. This CDR3 is 15 amino acids long. From germline, CDR1 is SGHRS and CDR2 YFSETQ. CDR3 region: CASSPQTSAQYEQYF. CDR3 in DNA: TGCGCCAGCAGCCCTCAGACTAGCGCGCAGTACGAGCAGTACTTC.

This clonotype was found many times. The rearrangement uses TRBV12-3 or TRBV12-4 and TRBJ2-2, with TRBD2 identical over 7 bases. The CDR3 has 15 amino acids. After removal of 4 bases from V and 1 base from J, the junction contained 3 bases not matched to a gene. As DNA, the CDR3 is TGTGCCAGCAGTTCGACTAGCTGGAACACCGGGGAGCTGTTTTTT. This sequence encodes CASSSTSWNTGELFF.

The sample holds many counts of this clonotype. The chain recombines TRBV6-5 with TRBJ2-5; 9 positions agree with TRBD2. CDR1 MNHEY and CDR2 SVGAGI come from the germline V gene. Germline trimming cut 5 bases from V and 1 base from J; bases unmatched to any gene: 14. CDR3 length equals 18 residues. The DNA for the CDR3 is TGTGCCAGCAGTCCCCTGCTCGGGCTAGCGGGGACCCAAGAGACCCAGTACTTC. Its protein product is CASSPLLGLAGTQETQYF.

At least ten counts were recorded for this clonotype. The genes are TRBV20-1 and TRBJ2-2; 7 bases are shared with TRBD1. The CDR3 loop spans 15 amino acids. J was trimmed by 4 bases and V by 3 bases; bases with no gene match: 8. Germline CDR1 reads DFQATT; CDR2 reads SNEGSKA (reference sequence). The CDR3 nucleotides are TGCAGTGCTAGCTGGGACAGCCGAATCACCGGGGAGCTGTTTTTT. Translating it yields CSASWDSRITGELFF.

This clonotype was counted at least ten times. V and J are TRBV5-1 and TRBJ2-7; no reliable D call. The V and J ends lost 1 base and 3 bases respectively, with 11 bases between them. This CDR3 spans 14 amino acids. Per the germline V gene, CDR1 is SGHRS and CDR2 is YFSETQ. In nucleotides, the CDR3 is TGCGCCAGCAGCTTGCTTAGCTCGGACTACGAGCAGTACTTC. Encoded protein: CASSLLSSDYEQYF.

This clonotype was seen at least ten times. V and J are TRBV20-1 and TRBJ1-1, with TRBD1 identical over 7 bases. V dropped 0 bases and J dropped 3; count of bases not matched to a gene: 4. CDR1 is DFQATT, CDR2 SNEGSKA, per germline (reference sequence). This CDR3 spans 14 amino acids. The CDR3 DNA sequence: TGCAGTGCTAGAGATTGGGGACAGCACACTGAAGCTTTCTTT. It specifies CSARDWGQHTEAFF.

This clonotype was counted many times. This chain links TRBV5-1 with TRBJ2-3; D might be TRBD2 (5 bases). The CDR3 is 16 residues long. Germline V gene sequence: CDR1 SGHRS, CDR2 YFSETQ. Trimming cost V 0 bases and J 2 bases, with 13 bases left between them. The CDR3 coding sequence is TGCGCCAGCAGCTTGGAGTTGAGGACTGTCACAGATACGCAGTATTTT. It translates to CASSLELRTVTDTQYF.

In this sample, this clonotype turned up many times. The chain joins TRBV20-1 to TRBJ1-1; D is perhaps TRBD1 (5 bases). The germline CDR1 and CDR2 sequences are DFQATT and SNEGSKA (reference sequence). V lost 7 bases and J lost 2, with 17 bases in between. The CDR3 length is 14 residues. In DNA, the CDR3 is TGCAGTGGCCCGGCTAGGGGAAGTAACACTGAAGCTTTCTTT. Its protein is CSGPARGSNTEAFF.

The chain couples TRBV28 to TRBJ2-7; 7 positions agree with TRBD1. The germline V gene has CDR1 MDHEN and CDR2 SYDVKM. V dropped 3 bases and J dropped 6; count of bases not matched to a gene: 14. The CDR3 extends over 16 amino acids. In DNA, the CDR3 is TGTGCCAGCAGTTTTTGGCGACAGGGAAGTAAAGGCGAGCAGTACTTC. Amino acids: CASSFWRQGSKGEQYF.

This clonotype was seen ten or more times. The rearrangement links TRBV6-5 to TRBJ2-7; 9 positions match TRBD1. Per germline, CDR1 MNHEY and CDR2 SVGAGI. V lost 5 bases to trimming and J lost 6 bases; unmatched junction nucleotides: 14. The CDR3 totals 16 residues. The CDR3 loop reads CASSLKQGAQVAEQYF. In DNA form, the CDR3 reads TGTGCCAGCAGTCTGAAACAGGGGGCGCAGGTTGCCGAGCAGTACTTC.

At least ten counts were recorded for this clonotype. The chain couples TRBV25-1 to TRBJ2-7; TRBD1 matches 11 bases. Germline lookup yields CDR1 MGHDK and CDR2 SYGVNS. With V trimmed by 3 bases and J by 6 bases, 4 bases remained unmatched. The CDR3 has 14 amino acids. The DNA for the CDR3 is TGTGCCAGCAGTGATTGGGACAGGGGGGGCGAGCAGTACTTC. It is translated as CASSDWDRGGEQYF.

The J gene is TRBJ1-2, the V gene TRBV6-1, with D perhaps TRBD1 (5 bases). V lost 7 bases and J 5 bases, leaving 11 bases between the germline ends. Germline lookup yields CDR1 MNHNS and CDR2 SASEGT. This CDR3 is 12 amino acids long. For the CDR3, the DNA is TGTGCCAGCACAATCCCAGGGTATGGCTACACCTTC. Protein: CASTIPGYGYTF.

This clonotype has a count of ten or more. The rearrangement uses TRBV10-3 and TRBJ2-2, with 12 bases aligning to TRBD2. Germline V gene sequence: CDR1 ENHRY, CDR2 SYGVKD. V dropped 5 bases and J dropped 4; count of bases not matched to a gene: 8. The CDR3 runs 17 residues. The CDR3 reads CAISSTSGRTATGELFF. CDR3 coding DNA: TGTGCCATCAGTTCGACTAGCGGGAGAACTGCCACCGGGGAGCTGTTTTTT.

This clonotype was counted ten times or more. This chain uses TRBV15 with TRBJ1-5; TRBD1 matches 7 bases. V dropped 3 bases and J dropped 4; count of bases not matched to a gene: 3. The CDR3 is 14 residues long. Germline CDR1 reads LNHNV; CDR2 reads YYDKDF (reference sequence). This CDR3 is CATSRGQLNQPQHF. DNA for the CDR3: TGTGCCACCAGCAGGGGACAGCTTAATCAGCCCCAGCATTTT.

This clonotype was seen at least ten times. The chain recombines TRBV18 with TRBJ2-2, with D uncertain. In germline, CDR1 is KGHSH, CDR2 LQKENI. There are 12 residues in the CDR3. Between the trimmed V and J ends, which lost 0 bases and 4 bases, there was a span of 0 bases. This chain's CDR3 is CASSPPTGELFF. The CDR3 bases are TGTGCCAGCTCACCACCCACCGGGGAGCTGTTTTTT. Full variable domain (rest looked up from reference TRBV18 and TRBJ2-2): NAGVMQNPRHLVRRRGQEARLRCSPMKGHSHVYWYRQLPEEGLKFMVYLQKENIIDESGMPKERFSAEFPKEGPSILRIQQVVRGDSAAYFCASSPPTGELFFGEGSRLTVL.

This clonotype was observed many times. This rearrangement joins TRBV7-2 to TRBJ1-6; D unresolved. The CDR3 spans 14 residues. V was clipped by 5 bases and J by 7 bases, with 12 bases between them. Per germline, CDR1 SGHTA and CDR2 FQGNSA. CDR3 coding DNA: TGTGCCAGCAGCCGCCAGACGGGCAATTCACCCCTCCACTTT. Its protein is CASSRQTGNSPLHF.

This clonotype was recorded many times. The CDR3 sequence is CASSPGQEMNTEAFF. CDR3 bases: TGTGCCAGCAGCCCGGGACAAGAGATGAACACTGAAGCTTTCTTT. V usage is TRBV28 and J usage is TRBJ1-1; D perhaps matches TRBD1 (6 bases). CDR3 length: 15 residues. Germline CDR1 is MDHEN and CDR2 is SYDVKM. V shed 6 bases and J shed 0 bases, with 14 bases lying between them.